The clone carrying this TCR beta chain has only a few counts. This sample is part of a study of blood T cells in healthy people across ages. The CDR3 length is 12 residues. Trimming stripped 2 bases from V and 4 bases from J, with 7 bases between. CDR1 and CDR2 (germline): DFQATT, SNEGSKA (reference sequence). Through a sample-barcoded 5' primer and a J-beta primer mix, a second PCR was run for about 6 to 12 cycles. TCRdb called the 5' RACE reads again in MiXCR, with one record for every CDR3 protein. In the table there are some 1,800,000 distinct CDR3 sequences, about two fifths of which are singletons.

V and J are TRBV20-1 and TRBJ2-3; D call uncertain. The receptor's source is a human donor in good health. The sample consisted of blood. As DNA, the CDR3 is TGCAGTGCTAGAAAAGTTCCAGATACGCAGTATTTT. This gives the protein CSARKVPDTQYF.